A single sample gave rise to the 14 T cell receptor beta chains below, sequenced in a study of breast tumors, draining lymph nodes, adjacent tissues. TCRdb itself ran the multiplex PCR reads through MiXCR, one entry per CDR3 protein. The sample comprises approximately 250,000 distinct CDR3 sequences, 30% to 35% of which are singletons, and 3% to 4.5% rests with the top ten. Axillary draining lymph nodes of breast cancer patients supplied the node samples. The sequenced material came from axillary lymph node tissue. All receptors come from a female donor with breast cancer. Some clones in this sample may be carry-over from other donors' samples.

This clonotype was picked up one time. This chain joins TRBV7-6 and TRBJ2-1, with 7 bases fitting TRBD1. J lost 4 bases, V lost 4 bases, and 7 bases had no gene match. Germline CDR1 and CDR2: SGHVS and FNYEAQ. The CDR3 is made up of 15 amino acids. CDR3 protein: CASSWREGAYNEQFF. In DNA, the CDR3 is TGTGCCAGCAGCTGGCGAGAGGGGGCTTACAATGAGCAGTTCTTC.

The DNA of the CDR3 is TGTGCCAGCAGCCCACAGGACCAGGAGGTTGAAGCTTTCTTT. It specifies CASSPQDQEVEAFF. J is TRBJ1-1 and V is TRBV11-2; a weak D match, TRBD1 (5 bases). Trimming left V 5 bases short and J 7 bases short, with 17 bases between. The CDR3 runs 14 residues. The V gene's germline CDR1 is SGHAT and CDR2 FQNNGV.

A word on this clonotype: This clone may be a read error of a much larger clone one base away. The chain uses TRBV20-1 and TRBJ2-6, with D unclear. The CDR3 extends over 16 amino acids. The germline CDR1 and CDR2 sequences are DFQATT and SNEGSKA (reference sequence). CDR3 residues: CSARSQGRSAANVLTF. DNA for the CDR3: TGCAGTGCACGGTCACAAGGCCGCTCTGCGGCCAACGTCCTGACTTTC.

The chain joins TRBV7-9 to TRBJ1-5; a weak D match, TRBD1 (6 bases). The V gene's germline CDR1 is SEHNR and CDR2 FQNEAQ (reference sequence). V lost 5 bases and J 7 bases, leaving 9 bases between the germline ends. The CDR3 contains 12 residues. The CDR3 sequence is CASSLGTQPQHF. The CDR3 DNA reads TGTGCCAGCAGCCTCGGGACACAGCCCCAGCATTTT.

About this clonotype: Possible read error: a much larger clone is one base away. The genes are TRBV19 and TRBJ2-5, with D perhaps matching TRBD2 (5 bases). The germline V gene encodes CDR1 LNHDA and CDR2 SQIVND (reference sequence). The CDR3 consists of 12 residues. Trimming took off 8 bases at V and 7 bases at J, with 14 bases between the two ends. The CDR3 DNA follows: TGTGCCAGTGGAGGTATCCCGGGGACCCAGTACTTC. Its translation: CASGGIPGTQYF.

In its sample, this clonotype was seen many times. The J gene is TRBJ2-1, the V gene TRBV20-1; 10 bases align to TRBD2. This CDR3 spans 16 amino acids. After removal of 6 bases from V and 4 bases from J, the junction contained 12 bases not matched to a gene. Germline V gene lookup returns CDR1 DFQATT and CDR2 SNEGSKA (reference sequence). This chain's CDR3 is CSAISGTSASYNEQFF. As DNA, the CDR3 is TGCAGTGCAATTTCCGGGACTAGCGCCTCGTACAATGAGCAGTTCTTC.

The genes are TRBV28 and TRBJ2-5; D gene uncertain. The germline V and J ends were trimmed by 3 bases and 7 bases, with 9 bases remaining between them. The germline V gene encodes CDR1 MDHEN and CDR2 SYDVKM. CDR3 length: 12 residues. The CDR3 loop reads CASSFLSGTQYF. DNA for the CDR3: TGTGCCAGCAGTTTTCTCTCAGGGACCCAGTACTTC.

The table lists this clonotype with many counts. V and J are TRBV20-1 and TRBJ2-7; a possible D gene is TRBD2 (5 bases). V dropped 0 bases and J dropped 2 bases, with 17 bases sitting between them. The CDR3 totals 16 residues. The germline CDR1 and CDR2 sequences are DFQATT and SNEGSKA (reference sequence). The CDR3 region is CSARDPLDYLTYEQYF. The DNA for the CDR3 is TGCAGTGCTAGAGATCCCCTAGACTATCTCACCTACGAGCAGTACTTC.

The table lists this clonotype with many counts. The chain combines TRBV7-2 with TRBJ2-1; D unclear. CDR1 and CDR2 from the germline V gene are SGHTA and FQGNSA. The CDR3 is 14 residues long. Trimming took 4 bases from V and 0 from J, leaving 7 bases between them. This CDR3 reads CASSSSYSYNEQFF. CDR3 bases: TGTGCCAGCAGCTCAAGCTACTCCTACAATGAGCAGTTCTTC.

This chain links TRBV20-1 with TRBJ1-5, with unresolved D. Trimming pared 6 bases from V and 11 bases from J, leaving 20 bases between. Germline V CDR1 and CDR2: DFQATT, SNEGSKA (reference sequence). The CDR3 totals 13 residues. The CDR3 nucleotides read TGCAGTGCACAATCGGCGAATCAAGAGACCCAGCATTTT. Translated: CSAQSANQETQHF.

CDR3 sequence reads: CASSVVVNQPQHF. CDR3 nucleotides: TGTGCCAGCAGTGTGGTCGTAAATCAGCCCCAGCATTTT. The chain links TRBV6-4 to TRBJ1-5; D gene ambiguous. The CDR3 is made up of 13 amino acids. The V end lost 4 bases, the J end lost 4 bases, and 8 bases lay between the germline ends. Germline V gene lookup returns CDR1 MRHNA and CDR2 SNTAGT.

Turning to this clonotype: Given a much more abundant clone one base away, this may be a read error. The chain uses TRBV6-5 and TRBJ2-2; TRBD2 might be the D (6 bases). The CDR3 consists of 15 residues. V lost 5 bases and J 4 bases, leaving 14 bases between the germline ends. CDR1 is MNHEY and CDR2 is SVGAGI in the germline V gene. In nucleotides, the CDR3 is TGTGCCAGCAGTCACTTCCGGGGAGGCACCGGGGAGCTGTTTTTT. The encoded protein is CASSHFRGGTGELFF.

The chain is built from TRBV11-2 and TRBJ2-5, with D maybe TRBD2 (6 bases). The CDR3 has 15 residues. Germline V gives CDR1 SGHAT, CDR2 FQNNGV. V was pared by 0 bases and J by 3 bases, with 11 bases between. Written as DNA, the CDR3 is TGTGCCAGCAGCTTAGAAGGAGGGTGGGAAGAGACCCAGTACTTC. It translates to CASSLEGGWEETQYF.

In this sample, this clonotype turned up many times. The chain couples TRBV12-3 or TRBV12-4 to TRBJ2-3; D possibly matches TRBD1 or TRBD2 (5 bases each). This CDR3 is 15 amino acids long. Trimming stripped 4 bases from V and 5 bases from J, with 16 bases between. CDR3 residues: CASSSLQGVLDTQYF. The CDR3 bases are TGTGCCAGCAGTTCGCTTCAGGGAGTACTAGATACGCAGTATTTT.